One sample yielded the 19 T cell receptor beta chains listed below, sequenced in a study of blood T cells in healthy people across ages. Using a J-beta primer mix together with a sample-barcoded 5' primer, a second PCR was run for roughly 7 to 12 cycles. TCRdb independently ran MiXCR on the 5' RACE reads; one entry per CDR3 protein. This sample yields roughly 800,000 distinct CDR3 sequences, of which roughly 24% are seen a single time; approximately 2.9% belongs to the top ten. This sample also appeared in a second study, on T cells of mothers and their children.

The sample comprised blood. The source of these receptors is a boy between 10 and 17 years old in good health.

This clonotype was seen a few times. The rearrangement joins TRBV12-3 or TRBV12-4 to TRBJ2-5, with 10 bases matching TRBD1. V dropped 5 bases and J dropped 4; count of bases not matched to a gene: 7. This CDR3 contains 15 residues. This CDR3 reads CASSRQGAGGETQYF. CDR3 coding DNA: TGTGCCAGCAGTAGACAGGGGGCCGGGGGAGAGACCCAGTACTTC.

This clonotype was seen a single time. In DNA, the CDR3 is TGTGCCAGCAAGGGGTTACGGGAAAAACTGTTTTTT. Protein product: CASKGLREKLFF. The chain joins TRBV2 to TRBJ1-4; the D gene is possibly TRBD1 (5 bases). The CDR3 contains 12 residues. The V end was cut by 7 bases, the J end by 8 bases, with 11 bases between. Germline CDR1 reads SNHLY; CDR2 reads FYNNEI. The whole variable domain, filled in from reference TRBV2 and TRBJ1-4, reads EPEVTQTPSHQVTQMGQEVILRCVPISNHLYFYWYRQILGQKVEFLVSFYNNEISEKSEIFDDQFSVERPDGSNFTLKIRSTKLEDSAMYFCASKGLREKLFFGSGTQLSVL.

V usage is TRBV12-3 or TRBV12-4 and J usage is TRBJ2-3; D gene ambiguous. Trimming removed 3 bases at V and 0 bases at J, with 7 bases between. This CDR3 is 14 amino acids long. CDR3 loop: CASSFLSSTDTQYF. CDR3 nucleotides: TGTGCCAGCAGTTTCCTCTCTAGCACAGATACGCAGTATTTT.

The gene calls are TRBV7-9 and TRBJ2-1; 14 nucleotides align to TRBD2. This CDR3 spans 16 amino acids. J was trimmed by 8 bases and V by 5 bases; bases with no gene match: 8. Germline V gives CDR1 SEHNR, CDR2 FQNEAQ (reference sequence). CDR3 region: CASSVTSGGAFDEQFF. DNA of the CDR3: TGTGCCAGCAGCGTGACTAGCGGGGGGGCGTTCGATGAGCAGTTCTTC.

This clonotype was detected a few times. The J gene is TRBJ2-5, the V gene TRBV20-1; perhaps TRBD2 as D (6 bases). The CDR3 totals 14 residues. Deletions cut 0 bases from V and 11 bases from J, with 19 bases between. From germline, CDR1 is DFQATT and CDR2 SNEGSKA (reference sequence). CDR3 amino acids: CSARDSRASGEQYF. CDR3 sequence (DNA): TGCAGTGCTAGAGATTCCAGGGCTTCGGGAGAGCAGTACTTC.

In its sample, this clonotype was seen a few times. The chain joins TRBV10-3 to TRBJ2-3; D perhaps matches TRBD1 (6 bases). V shed 4 bases and J shed 4 bases, with 15 bases lying between them. Germline V gene data show CDR1 as ENHRY and CDR2 as SYGVKD. This CDR3 is built from 15 residues. The CDR3 loop is CAISVIHRVPDTQYF. The DNA for the CDR3 is TGTGCCATCAGTGTGATACACAGGGTTCCAGATACGCAGTATTTT.

This clonotype was found a few times. The chain couples TRBV20-1 to TRBJ1-2; no clear D gene. Trimming took 0 bases from V and 0 from J, leaving 17 bases between them. CDR1 is DFQATT, CDR2 SNEGSKA, per germline (reference sequence). The CDR3 runs to 17 residues. CDR3 loop: CSARDSRADRTNYGYTF. CDR3 nucleotide sequence: TGCAGTGCTAGAGATAGTAGGGCAGATCGGACTAACTATGGCTACACCTTC.

In this sample, this clonotype turned up a few times. The chain couples TRBV3-1 to TRBJ1-1; D is ambiguous. CDR3 length: 13 residues. V lost 5 bases and J lost 7, with 14 bases in between. Germline V lookup: CDR1 LGHDT, CDR2 YNNKEL (reference sequence). The CDR3 loop reads CASSTREVNEAFF. The CDR3, as DNA: TGTGCCAGCAGCACCCGCGAAGTAAATGAAGCTTTCTTT.

This clonotype was observed a handful of times. The chain has TRBV7-2 and TRBJ2-7, with unresolved D. CDR1 and CDR2 from the germline V gene are SGHTA and FQGNSA. The CDR3 is 14 amino acids. Trimming removed 5 bases from V and 2 bases from J, with 13 bases in between. The CDR3 coding sequence is TGTGCCAGCAGCGTCCGGGCCCAAACCTACGAGCAGTACTTC. It yields the protein CASSVRAQTYEQYF.

The chain has TRBV27 and TRBJ2-7, with 9 positions matching TRBD1. The CDR3 spans 15 residues. V lost 6 bases and J lost 1; bases outside the gene matches: 7. Germline V lookup: CDR1 MNHEY, CDR2 SMNVEV (reference sequence). The CDR3 protein is CASRRRQGGSYEQYF. Written as DNA, the CDR3 is TGTGCCAGCAGACGGAGACAGGGGGGGTCCTACGAGCAGTACTTC.

This clonotype was detected a few times. A much larger clone differs from this one at a single base, so this may be a read error. The chain carries TRBV7-3 and TRBJ2-6, with D perhaps given as TRBD1 or TRBD2 (5 bases each). This CDR3 is 14 amino acids long. Germline lookup yields CDR1 SGHTA and CDR2 FQGTGA. CDR3 DNA sequence: TGTGCCAGCAGCTCTTTGGCCGGGGCCAACGCCCTGACTTTC. Protein: CASSSLAGANALTF.

The chain recombines TRBV5-1 with TRBJ2-1; D gene unclear. CDR3 length: 16 residues. Between the trimmed V and J ends, which lost 0 bases and 8 bases, there was a span of 18 bases. From germline, CDR1 is SGHRS and CDR2 YFSETQ. The CDR3 protein is CASSLVTGPIPDEQFF. CDR3 bases: TGCGCCAGCAGCTTGGTTACGGGCCCCATCCCCGATGAGCAGTTCTTC.

V gene TRBV5-5 combines with J gene TRBJ2-7; 9 bases fit TRBD1. The J segment lost 3 bases and the V segment lost 4 bases, leaving 11 bases of the junction unmatched. Germline values: CDR1 SGHKS, CDR2 YYEKEE (reference sequence). CDR3 length: 16 residues. The CDR3 DNA reads TGTGCCAGCAGCCGACGGTTGGGACAGGGTTACTACGAGCAGTACTTC. Its protein is CASSRRLGQGYYEQYF. Full variable domain (remainder filled in from reference TRBV5-5 and TRBJ2-7): DAGVTQSPTHLIKTRGQQVTLRCSPISGHKSVSWYQQVLGQGPQFIFQYYEKEERGRGNFPDRFSARQFPNYSSELNVNALLLGDSALYLCASSRRLGQGYYEQYFGPGTRLTVT.

This clonotype was counted between two and nine times. The V gene is TRBV12-3 or TRBV12-4, the J gene TRBJ1-5, with TRBD1 matching over 7 bases. Trimming removed 3 bases from V and 5 bases from J; junction bases left unmatched: 4. The CDR3 extends over 14 amino acids. In nucleotides, the CDR3 is TGTGCCAGCAGTTTGTCAGGGGGACATCAGCCCCAGCATTTT. It is translated as CASSLSGGHQPQHF.

The chain is built from TRBV5-1 and TRBJ1-1; D is possibly TRBD1 (6 bases). This CDR3 spans 11 amino acids. The V gene lost 4 bases and the J gene lost 11 bases, with 12 bases spanning the gap. Germline V gives CDR1 SGHRS, CDR2 YFSETQ. The CDR3 DNA follows: TGCGCCAGCAGCCACAGGGTTGGCGCTTTCTTT. This sequence encodes CASSHRVGAFF.

There are a few counts of this clonotype. Possible read error: a much larger clone is one base away. CDR3 in DNA: TGTGCCAGCAGTTTATGGGCAGGCTACGAGCAGTACTTC. Its translation is CASSLWAGYEQYF. The chain couples TRBV27 to TRBJ2-7; D call uncertain. Germline CDR1 and CDR2: MNHEY and SMNVEV (reference sequence). The ends were cut back, 1 base at V and 3 bases at J, with 7 bases in the middle. This CDR3 has 13 amino acids.

The count of this clonotype is one. The V gene is TRBV5-1, the J gene TRBJ2-3, with D uncertain. Trimming took 1 base from V and 6 from J, leaving 12 bases between them. This CDR3 contains 14 residues. From germline, CDR1 is SGHRS and CDR2 YFSETQ. The DNA of the CDR3 is TGCGCCAGCAGCTTGACTTTCTTGACGGATACGCAGTATTTT. Translation gives CASSLTFLTDTQYF.

This clonotype occurred a few times. The rearrangement joins TRBV20-1 to TRBJ2-5, with TRBD1 identical over 7 bases. Judging by the DNA end, TRBJ2-7 fits better; the J call may be wrong. The CDR3 is made up of 13 amino acids. Germline assignment: CDR1 DFQATT and CDR2 SNEGSKA (reference sequence). Here the CDR3 reads CSAEYGQDYEQYF. In DNA, the CDR3 is TGCAGTGCTGAGTATGGACAGGACTACGAGCAGTACTTC.

This clonotype was observed a handful of times. This rearrangement joins TRBV12-3 or TRBV12-4 to TRBJ2-2; TRBD2 agrees at 14 bases. This CDR3 contains 20 residues. V shed 7 bases and J 7 bases; nucleotides not matched to a gene: 20. CDR3 nucleotides: TGTGCCAGCACGGGGGTCCGGAATCGGACTAGCGGGGGGCAATACGGGGAGCTGTTTTTT. This encodes CASTGVRNRTSGGQYGELFF.